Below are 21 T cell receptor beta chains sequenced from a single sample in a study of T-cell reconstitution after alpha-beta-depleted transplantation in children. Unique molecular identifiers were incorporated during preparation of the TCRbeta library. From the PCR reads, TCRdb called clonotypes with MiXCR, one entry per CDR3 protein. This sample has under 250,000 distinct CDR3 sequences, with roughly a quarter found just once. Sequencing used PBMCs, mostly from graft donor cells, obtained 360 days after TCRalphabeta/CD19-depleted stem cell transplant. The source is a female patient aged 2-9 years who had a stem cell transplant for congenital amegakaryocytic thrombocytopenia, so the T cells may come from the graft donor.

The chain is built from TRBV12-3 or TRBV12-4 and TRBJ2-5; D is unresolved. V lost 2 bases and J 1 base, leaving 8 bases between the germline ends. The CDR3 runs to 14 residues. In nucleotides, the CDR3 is TGTGCCAGCAGTTTATCGGAAACCCAAGAGACCCAGTACTTC. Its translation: CASSLSETQETQYF.

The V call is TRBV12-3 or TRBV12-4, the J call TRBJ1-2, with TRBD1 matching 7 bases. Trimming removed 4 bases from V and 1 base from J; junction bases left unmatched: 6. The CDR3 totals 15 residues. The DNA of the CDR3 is TGTGCCAGCAGTTGGGAGGGGGCGTATAACTATGGCTACACCTTC. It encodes CASSWEGAYNYGYTF.

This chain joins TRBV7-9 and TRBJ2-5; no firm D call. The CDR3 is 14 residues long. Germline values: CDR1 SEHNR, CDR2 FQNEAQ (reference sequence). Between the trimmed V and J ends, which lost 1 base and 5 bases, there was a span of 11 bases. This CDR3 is CASSLGAVTETQYF. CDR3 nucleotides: TGTGCCAGCAGCTTAGGGGCTGTGACTGAGACCCAGTACTTC.

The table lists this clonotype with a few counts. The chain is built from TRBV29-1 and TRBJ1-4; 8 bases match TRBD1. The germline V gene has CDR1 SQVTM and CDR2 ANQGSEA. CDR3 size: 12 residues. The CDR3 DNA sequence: TGCGGTTCGACAGGGGCTAATGAAAAACTGTTTTTT. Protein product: CGSTGANEKLFF. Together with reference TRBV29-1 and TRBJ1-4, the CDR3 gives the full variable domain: SAVISQKPSRDICQRGTSLTIQCQVDSQVTMMFWYRQQPGQSLTLIATANQGSEATYESGFVIDKFPISRPNLTFSTLTVSNMSPEDSSIYLCGSTGANEKLFFGSGTQLSVL.

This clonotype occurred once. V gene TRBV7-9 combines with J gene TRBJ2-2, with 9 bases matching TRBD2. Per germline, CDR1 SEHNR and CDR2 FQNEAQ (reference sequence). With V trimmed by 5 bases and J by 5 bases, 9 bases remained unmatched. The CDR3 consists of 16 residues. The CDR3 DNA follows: TGTGCCAGCAGCGTGACTGACCTAGCGGGGACCGGGGAGCTGTTTTTT. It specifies CASSVTDLAGTGELFF. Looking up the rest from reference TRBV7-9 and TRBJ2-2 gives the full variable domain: DTGVSQNPRHKITKRGQNVTFRCDPISEHNRLYWYRQTLGQGPEFLTYFQNEAQLEKSRLLSDRFSAERPKGSFSTLEIQRTEQGDSAMYLCASSVTDLAGTGELFFGEGSRLTVL.

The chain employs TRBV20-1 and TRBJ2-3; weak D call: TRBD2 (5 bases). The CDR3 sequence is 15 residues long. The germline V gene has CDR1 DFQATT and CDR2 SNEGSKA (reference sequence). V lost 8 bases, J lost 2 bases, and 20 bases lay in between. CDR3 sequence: CSLEGSATPTDTQYF. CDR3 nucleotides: TGCAGTTTGGAAGGTAGCGCAACTCCCACAGATACGCAGTATTTT.

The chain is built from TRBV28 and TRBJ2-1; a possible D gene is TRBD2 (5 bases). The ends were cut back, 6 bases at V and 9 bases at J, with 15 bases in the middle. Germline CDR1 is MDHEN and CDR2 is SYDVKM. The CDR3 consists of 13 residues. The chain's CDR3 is CASSLGLAGEQFF. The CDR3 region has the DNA TGTGCCAGCAGCCTAGGGCTCGCGGGTGAGCAGTTCTTC.

The CDR3 bases are TGTGCCAGCAGTGTTGTTATCGGCACAGATACGCAGTATTTT. This sequence encodes CASSVVIGTDTQYF. This chain uses TRBV25-1 with TRBJ2-3; no clear D. The V and J ends lost 4 bases and 1 base respectively, with 9 bases between them. Germline V gene data show CDR1 as MGHDK and CDR2 as SYGVNS. This CDR3 is 14 amino acids long.

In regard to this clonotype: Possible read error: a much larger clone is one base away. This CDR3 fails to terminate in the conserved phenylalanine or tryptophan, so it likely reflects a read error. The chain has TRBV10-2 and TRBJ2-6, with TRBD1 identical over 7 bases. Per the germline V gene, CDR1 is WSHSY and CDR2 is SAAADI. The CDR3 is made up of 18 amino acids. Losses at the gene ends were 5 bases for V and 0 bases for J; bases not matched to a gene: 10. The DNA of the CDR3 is TGCGCCAGCAGTCGCCGGACAGGCTCCAACTCTGGGGCCAACGTCCTGACTTAC. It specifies CASSRRTGSNSGANVLTY.

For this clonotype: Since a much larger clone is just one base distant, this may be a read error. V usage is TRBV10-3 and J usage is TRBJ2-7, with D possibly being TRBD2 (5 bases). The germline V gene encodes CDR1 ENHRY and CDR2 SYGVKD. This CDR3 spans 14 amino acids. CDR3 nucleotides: TGTGCCGTCAGTGAGTCGGGGAGATACTACGAGCAGTACTTC. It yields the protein CAVSESGRYYEQYF.

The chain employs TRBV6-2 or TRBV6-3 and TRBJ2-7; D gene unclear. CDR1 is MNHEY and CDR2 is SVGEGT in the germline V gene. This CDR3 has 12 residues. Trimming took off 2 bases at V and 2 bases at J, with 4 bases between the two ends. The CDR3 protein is CASSYVAYEQYF. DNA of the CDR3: TGTGCCAGCAGTTACGTCGCCTACGAGCAGTACTTC.

CDR3: CSAGDRGSTDTQYF. The DNA for the CDR3 is TGCAGTGCGGGGGACAGGGGTAGCACAGATACGCAGTATTTT. The chain joins TRBV20-1 to TRBJ2-3, with 10 bases fitting TRBD1. V shed 6 bases and J 0 bases; nucleotides not matched to a gene: 3. Per the germline V gene, CDR1 is DFQATT and CDR2 is SNEGSKA (reference sequence). The CDR3 consists of 14 residues.

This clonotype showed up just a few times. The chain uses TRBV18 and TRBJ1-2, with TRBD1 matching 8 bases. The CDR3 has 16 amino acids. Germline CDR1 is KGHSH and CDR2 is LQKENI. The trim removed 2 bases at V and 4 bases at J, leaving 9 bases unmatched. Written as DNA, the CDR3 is TGTGCCAGCTCACCAGTGACAGGGGAATGGGGCTATGGCTACACCTTC. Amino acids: CASSPVTGEWGYGYTF.

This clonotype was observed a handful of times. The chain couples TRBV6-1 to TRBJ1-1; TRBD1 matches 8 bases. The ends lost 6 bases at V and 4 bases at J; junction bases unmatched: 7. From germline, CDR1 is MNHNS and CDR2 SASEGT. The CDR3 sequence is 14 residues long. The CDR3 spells CASREQGGSTEAFF. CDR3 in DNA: TGTGCCAGCAGAGAACAGGGGGGTAGCACTGAAGCTTTCTTT.

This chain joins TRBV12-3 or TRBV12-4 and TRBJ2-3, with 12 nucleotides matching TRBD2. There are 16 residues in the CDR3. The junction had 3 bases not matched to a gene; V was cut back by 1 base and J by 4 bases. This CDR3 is CASSLGTSGVSDTQYF. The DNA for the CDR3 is TGTGCCAGCAGTTTAGGGACTAGCGGGGTCTCAGATACGCAGTATTTT.

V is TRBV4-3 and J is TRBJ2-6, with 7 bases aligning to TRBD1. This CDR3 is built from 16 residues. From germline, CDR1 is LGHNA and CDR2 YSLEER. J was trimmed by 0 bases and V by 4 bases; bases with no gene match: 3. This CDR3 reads CASSRNRGSGANVLTF. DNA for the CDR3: TGCGCCAGCAGCCGTAACAGGGGCTCTGGGGCCAACGTCCTGACTTTC.

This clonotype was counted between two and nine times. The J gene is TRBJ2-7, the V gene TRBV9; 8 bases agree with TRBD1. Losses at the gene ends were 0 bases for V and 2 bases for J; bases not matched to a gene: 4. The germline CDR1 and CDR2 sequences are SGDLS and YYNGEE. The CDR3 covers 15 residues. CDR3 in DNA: TGTGCCAGCAGCGTAGTGGCAGGGGGCGCCTACGAGCAGTACTTC. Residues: CASSVVAGGAYEQYF.

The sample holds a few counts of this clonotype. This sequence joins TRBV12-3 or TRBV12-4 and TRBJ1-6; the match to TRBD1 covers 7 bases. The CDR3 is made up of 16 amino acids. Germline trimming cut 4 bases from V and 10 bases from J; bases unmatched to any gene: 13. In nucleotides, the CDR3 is TGTGCCAGCAGTTCAAAAGGCAGGGGGACGAGCTCACCCCTCCACTTT. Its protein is CASSSKGRGTSSPLHF.

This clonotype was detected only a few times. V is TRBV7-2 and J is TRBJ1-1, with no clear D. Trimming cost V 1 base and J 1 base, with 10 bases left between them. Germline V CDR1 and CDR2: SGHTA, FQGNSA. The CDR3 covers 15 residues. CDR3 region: CASSLGGLENTEAFF. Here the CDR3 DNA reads TGTGCCAGCAGCTTAGGGGGTTTGGAGAACACTGAAGCTTTCTTT.

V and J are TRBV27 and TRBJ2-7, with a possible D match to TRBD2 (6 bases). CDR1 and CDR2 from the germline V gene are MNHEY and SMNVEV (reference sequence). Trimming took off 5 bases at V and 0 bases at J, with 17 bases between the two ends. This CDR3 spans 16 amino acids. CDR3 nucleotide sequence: TGTGCCAGCAGTCCGGAGATAGCGGTTGGCTCCTACGAGCAGTACTTC. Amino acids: CASSPEIAVGSYEQYF.

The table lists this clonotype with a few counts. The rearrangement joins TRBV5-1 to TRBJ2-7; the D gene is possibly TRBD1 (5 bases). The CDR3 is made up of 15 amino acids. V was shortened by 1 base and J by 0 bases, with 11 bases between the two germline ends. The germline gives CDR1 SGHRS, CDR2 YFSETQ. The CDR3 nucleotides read TGCGCCAGCAGCTTGCTGGGCAGGGACTCCTACGAGCAGTACTTC. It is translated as CASSLLGRDSYEQYF.